A selection of T cell receptor beta chains follows, all from one sample in a study of shared clonotypes between healthy human individuals. Repertoires were generated with immunoSEQ multiplex PCR, while TCRdb's copy carries only in-frame clones and drops some. This table has millions of clones, 90% to 95% appearing once. The sample consisted of naive CD4+ T cells sorted from blood. These receptors all come from a man younger than 35 in good health. CDR3s include the opening cysteine and the closing phenylalanine or tryptophan. Fields, in order: V gene, D gene, J gene, clone size, CDR3 DNA, CDR3 protein. The D gene is left open where the match is weak. Clone size appears in some rows only: once, few, many, or a class for an expanded clone.

V gene: TRBV10-3
D gene: TRBD2
J gene: TRBJ2-7
clone size: .
CDR3 DNA: TGTGCCATCAGTGACGGCCAGCGGGAGGGGCGCGAGCAGTACTTC
CDR3 protein: CAISDGQREGREQYF

V gene: TRBV6-4
D gene: .
J gene: TRBJ1-6
clone size: .
CDR3 DNA: TGTGCCAGCAGGGACGGGAATTCACCCCTCCACTTT
CDR3 protein: CASRDGNSPLHF

V gene: TRBV2
D gene: .
J gene: TRBJ1-6
clone size: .
CDR3 DNA: TGTGCCATTCGGTTCTCCGGGGCCGGTCATTCACCCCTCCACTTT
CDR3 protein: CAIRFSGAGHSPLHF

V gene: TRBV7-8
D gene: TRBD1
J gene: TRBJ1-5
clone size: .
CDR3 DNA: TGTGCCAGCAGCCTACAGGGGTGGGATCAGCCCCAGCATTTT
CDR3 protein: CASSLQGWDQPQHF

V gene: TRBV10-3
D gene: .
J gene: TRBJ2-2
clone size: .
CDR3 DNA: TGTGCCATCAGTGAGTCCACGACCGGGGAGCTGTTTTTT
CDR3 protein: CAISESTTGELFF

V gene: TRBV7-6
D gene: .
J gene: TRBJ2-7
clone size: .
CDR3 DNA: TGTGCCAGCAGCGCTCTACAGGGTTACGAGCAGTACTTC
CDR3 protein: CASSALQGYEQYF

V gene: TRBV4-3
D gene: .
J gene: TRBJ2-1
clone size: .
CDR3 DNA: TGCGCCAGCAGCCCAGCGGTTGAATACAATGAGCAGTTCTTC
CDR3 protein: CASSPAVEYNEQFF

V gene: TRBV5-1
D gene: .
J gene: TRBJ1-2
clone size: .
CDR3 DNA: TGCGCCAGCCAGGTGGAGGGTTCTAACTATGGCTACACCTTC
CDR3 protein: CASQVEGSNYGYTF

V gene: TRBV9
D gene: TRBD1
J gene: TRBJ1-6
clone size: .
CDR3 DNA: TGTGCCAGCAGCGCGGCGCCGACAGGGATATTCACCCTCCACTTT
CDR3 protein: CASSAAPTGIFTLHF

V gene: TRBV6-5
D gene: .
J gene: TRBJ1-1
clone size: .
CDR3 DNA: TGTGCCAGCAGTTACGGGGGGGGCAAGACTGAAGCTTTCTTT
CDR3 protein: CASSYGGGKTEAFF

V gene: TRBV5-1
D gene: .
J gene: TRBJ2-3
clone size: .
CDR3 DNA: TGCGCCAGCAGCCCCTTGAGGGGGGGTCGCACAGATACGCAGGTTTTT
CDR3 protein: CASSPLRGGRTDTQVF

V gene: TRBV4-1
D gene: .
J gene: TRBJ2-3
clone size: .
CDR3 DNA: TGCGCCAGCAGCCAAGATCCTGCACTACCGACCGAATCTGATACGCAGTATTTT
CDR3 protein: CASSQDPALPTESDTQYF

V gene: TRBV4-3
D gene: TRBD2
J gene: TRBJ2-3
clone size: .
CDR3 DNA: TGCGCCAGCAGCCAAGAGTGGAGACTAGCGGGAGATACGCAGTATTTT
CDR3 protein: CASSQEWRLAGDTQYF

V gene: TRBV7-9
D gene: .
J gene: TRBJ2-5
clone size: .
CDR3 DNA: TGTGCCAGCAGGCCACAGAGGGAGACCCAGTACTTC
CDR3 protein: CASRPQRETQYF

V gene: TRBV28
D gene: TRBD1
J gene: TRBJ1-6
clone size: .
CDR3 DNA: TGTGCCAGCAGTTTATCGTACAGGGGTAATTCACCCCTCCACTTT
CDR3 protein: CASSLSYRGNSPLHF

V gene: TRBV27
D gene: .
J gene: TRBJ2-7
clone size: .
CDR3 DNA: TGTGCCAGCAGTTCCTCCTTTTGGAACGAGCAGTACTTC
CDR3 protein: CASSSSFWNEQYF

V gene: TRBV28
D gene: TRBD2
J gene: TRBJ2-1
clone size: .
CDR3 DNA: TGTGCCAGCAGTTTATCGGGACTAGCTAGGTACAATGAGCAGTTCTTC
CDR3 protein: CASSLSGLARYNEQFF

V gene: TRBV5-6
D gene: TRBD1
J gene: TRBJ2-7
clone size: .
CDR3 DNA: TGTGCCAGCAGCCCCTGGGACAGGGAAAACGAGCAGTACTTC
CDR3 protein: CASSPWDRENEQYF

V gene: TRBV5-1
D gene: .
J gene: TRBJ1-1
clone size: .
CDR3 DNA: TGCGCCAGCAGCTCTGCATCGCGGGCGGACGCTGAAGCTTTCTTT
CDR3 protein: CASSSASRADAEAFF

V gene: TRBV6-5
D gene: TRBD1
J gene: TRBJ2-7
clone size: .
CDR3 DNA: TGTGCCAGCAGTCGGGACAGGGGCGAGCAGTACTTC
CDR3 protein: CASSRDRGEQYF

V gene: TRBV19
D gene: TRBD1
J gene: TRBJ2-2
clone size: once
CDR3 DNA: TGTGCCAGTAAGACAGGGGGATGGCCGAACACCGGGGAGCTGTTTTTT
CDR3 protein: CASKTGGWPNTGELFF

V gene: TRBV5-1
D gene: TRBD1
J gene: TRBJ2-2
clone size: .
CDR3 DNA: TGCGCCAGCAGCGAAGACAGGGGACACACCGGGGAGCTGTTTTTT
CDR3 protein: CASSEDRGHTGELFF

V gene: TRBV15
D gene: .
J gene: TRBJ1-4
clone size: .
CDR3 DNA: TGTGCCACCAGCAGGCCATCAGCAACTAATGAAAAACTGTTTTTT
CDR3 protein: CATSRPSATNEKLFF

V gene: TRBV6-6
D gene: .
J gene: TRBJ1-4
clone size: .
CDR3 DNA: TGTGCCAGCAGTTACGGCGAAAAACTGTTTTTT
CDR3 protein: CASSYGEKLFF

V gene: TRBV9
D gene: .
J gene: TRBJ2-5
clone size: .
CDR3 DNA: TGTGCCAGCAGCGTAGAGGTGGTTTCAGGAGAGACCCAGTACTTC
CDR3 protein: CASSVEVVSGETQYF

V gene: TRBV5-1
D gene: TRBD1
J gene: TRBJ2-7
clone size: .
CDR3 DNA: TGCGCCAGCAGCCCCCCGGACAGGGTTGGAAACGAGCAGTACTTC
CDR3 protein: CASSPPDRVGNEQYF

V gene: TRBV6-1
D gene: .
J gene: TRBJ1-5
clone size: .
CDR3 DNA: TGTGCCAGCGGGCCGATATCTGATAGCAATCAGCCCCAGCATTTT
CDR3 protein: CASGPISDSNQPQHF

V gene: TRBV29-1
D gene: .
J gene: TRBJ2-7
clone size: .
CDR3 DNA: TGCAGCGTTGATGGACGGATGAGCGGGGAGCAGTACTTC
CDR3 protein: CSVDGRMSGEQYF

V gene: TRBV6-1
D gene: TRBD2
J gene: TRBJ2-7
clone size: .
CDR3 DNA: TGTGCCAGCAGTGAAATTGGGGGGGACTACTGGGAGCAGTACTTC
CDR3 protein: CASSEIGGDYWEQYF

V gene: TRBV6-5
D gene: .
J gene: TRBJ2-3
clone size: .
CDR3 DNA: TGTGCCAGCAGTGCCCCAGGGGCAGATACGCAGTATTTT
CDR3 protein: CASSAPGADTQYF

V gene: TRBV30
D gene: .
J gene: TRBJ1-5
clone size: .
CDR3 DNA: TGTGCCTGGAGTGCGGCATTACAGCAGCCCCAGCATTTT
CDR3 protein: CAWSAALQQPQHF

V gene: TRBV19
D gene: .
J gene: TRBJ2-5
clone size: .
CDR3 DNA: TGTGCCAGTAGTCTCAAGGAGACCCAGTACTTC
CDR3 protein: CASSLKETQYF

V gene: TRBV27
D gene: TRBD2
J gene: TRBJ2-7
clone size: .
CDR3 DNA: TGTGCCAGCAGCAAATTCGGGACTAGCGGCTTGAACGAGCAGTACTTC
CDR3 protein: CASSKFGTSGLNEQYF

V gene: TRBV7-8
D gene: .
J gene: TRBJ2-6
clone size: .
CDR3 DNA: TGTGCCAGCGAGTCTCGGAGGGAGTTCTCTGGGGCCAACGTCCTGACTTTC
CDR3 protein: CASESRREFSGANVLTF